These 7 T cell receptor beta chains share one sample of origin, sequenced in a study of T cells after yellow fever vaccination. TCRdb re-analysed the 5' RACE reads in MiXCR, keeping a single row per CDR3 protein. The table includes roughly 160,000 distinct CDR3 sequences, more than 5.5% detected once. Specimen: CD4+ T cells sorted from PBMCs, collected 5 to 6 days after the first yellow fever vaccination. The receptors were sampled from a man younger than 35 who received the YFV17D yellow fever vaccine.

V is TRBV20-1 and J is TRBJ2-1; D perhaps matches TRBD1 (5 bases). With 0 bases removed from V and 7 bases from J, the gap between germline ends came to 10 bases. From germline, CDR1 is DFQATT and CDR2 SNEGSKA (reference sequence). The CDR3 contains 13 residues. The CDR3 DNA is TGCAGTGCTAGAGATTGGAAGGGGAATGAGCAGTTCTTC. Its protein product is CSARDWKGNEQFF.

The V gene is TRBV7-9, the J gene TRBJ2-7; D is possibly TRBD2 (6 bases). The germline gives CDR1 SEHNR, CDR2 FQNEAQ (reference sequence). The CDR3 is 15 amino acids. V was trimmed by 5 bases and J by 6 bases, leaving 20 bases between them. CDR3 nucleotides: TGTGCCAGCAGCACCGCGTCCGTACGGAGGGGCGAGCAGTACTTC. Protein sequence: CASSTASVRRGEQYF.

This clonotype showed up many times. The chain employs TRBV12-3 or TRBV12-4 and TRBJ2-3; 7 nucleotides align to TRBD2. With 3 bases clipped from V and 10 bases from J, the junction kept 4 bases outside the gene matches. The CDR3 contains 12 residues. The CDR3 sequence: CASSLVRGSQYF. In DNA form, the CDR3 reads TGTGCCAGCAGTTTGGTGCGGGGGTCGCAGTATTTT.

Details on this clonotype: The germline gene is not matched at one end of the junction; a read error may be the cause. The genes are TRBV7-6 and TRBJ2-2, with 8 bases fitting TRBD2. The CDR3 covers 15 residues. From germline, CDR1 is SGHVS and CDR2 FNYEAQ. The CDR3 loop is CTSSSRTSPTGELFF. Written as DNA, the CDR3 is TGTACCAGCAGCTCCCGGACTAGCCCCACCGGGGAGCTGTTTTTT.

This clonotype was seen many times. The chain couples TRBV2 to TRBJ2-3; a possible D gene is TRBD1 (6 bases). The CDR3 runs 15 residues. Germline lookup yields CDR1 SNHLY and CDR2 FYNNEI. Trimming cost V 8 bases and J 2 bases, with 17 bases left between them. Here the CDR3 DNA reads TGTGCCAGCTCCCTAACAGGGATTAACACAGATACGCAGTATTTT. Translating it yields CASSLTGINTDTQYF.

This clonotype was detected ten times or more. The chain has TRBV12-3 or TRBV12-4 and TRBJ1-2; D remains ambiguous. The CDR3 spans 14 residues. V shed 6 bases and J shed 6 bases, with 17 bases lying between them. This CDR3 reads CASSLRHQMNGYTF. DNA of the CDR3: TGTGCCAGCAGCTTGAGGCACCAGATGAATGGCTACACCTTC.

This clonotype was seen ten or more times. The chain has TRBV7-2 and TRBJ2-2; 9 nucleotides agree with TRBD1. The CDR3 sequence is 17 residues long. V was clipped by 4 bases and J by 5 bases; unmatched bases: 11. The germline CDR1 and CDR2 sequences are SGHTA and FQGNSA. The chain's CDR3 is CASSSNRDRVYTGELFF. CDR3 coding DNA: TGTGCCAGCAGCTCCAACCGGGACAGGGTGTATACCGGGGAGCTGTTTTTT.